This T cell receptor (beta chain) was recovered during a study of CD4 T cells in relation to SARS-CoV-2 and coronaviruses. The repertoire was sequenced with immunoSEQ multiplex PCR; TCRdb's copy has only in-frame clones and lacks some. Of tens of thousands of clones in the sample, around 80% were seen once. This clone was counted a single time. Its antigen remains unknown. Trimming removed 3 bases at V and 7 bases at J, with 16 bases between. The CDR3 is made up of 14 amino acids. CDR1 is SGHRS, CDR2 YFSETQ, per germline. CD4+ T cells from unexposed donors were obtained before the COVID-19 pandemic (2011-2018). CD4+ T cells were isolated from the cells after less than 13 days of culture. Study-wide findings and caveats: About 65% of donors had memory CD4+ clonotypes crossrecognizing SARS-CoV-2 and common cold coronavirus spike.

The source material was CD4+ T cells from PBMCs, cultured in vitro. The TCR originated in a human donor in good health. The chain links TRBV5-1 to TRBJ1-1; the D is unclear. In DNA form, the CDR3 reads TGCGCCAGCAGCTCACAAGCTCAAACTTTTGAAGCTTTCTTT. Its translation: CASSSQAQTFEAFF.